A selection of T cell receptor beta chains follows, all from one sample in a study of blood T cell repertoires in COVID-19. Assay: immunoSEQ multiplex PCR; the TCRdb copy retains only in-frame clones and omits some. The table has about 110,000 clones, about 87% seen once; the top ten hold roughly 7%. The sample taken for sequencing was peripheral blood. The receptors were sampled from a woman between 45 and 65 years old with acute or convalescent COVID-19. The conserved cysteine and the conserved F or W are not part of the CDR3 here. A D gene is named only where the DNA matches it firmly. Clone size appears in some rows only: once, few, many, or a class for an expanded clone.

v_call | clone_size | d_call | cdr3_aa
TRBV18 | few | TRBD1 | ASSPQQTGGNTEAF
TRBV2 | once | NA | ASSGGEVEKLF
TRBV6-2/TRBV6-3 | NA | TRBD2 | ASSQAGGGPDTQY
TRBV24-1 | NA | NA | ATSDPMYGYT
TRBV5-1 | few | NA | ASSLGYRDNEQF
TRBV2 | few | TRBD1 | ASSEAGTGQGSPLH
TRBV19 | NA | NA | ASRRDSSGY
TRBV19 | NA | TRBD1 | ASRGQGSSNQPQH
TRBV5-1 | NA | TRBD1 | ASSQGQGNEKLF
TRBV28 | NA | NA | ASSLQAYGYT
TRBV28 | NA | NA | ASRGQGGVMDYGYT
TRBV5-6 | few | TRBD1 | ASSLRQGSYGYT
TRBV24-1 | NA | TRBD1 | ATSDSRTGGVDGYT
TRBV19 | NA | TRBD2 | ASSIRQRLAGVPDEQY
TRBV9 | NA | NA | ASSAPVAETQY
TRBV3-1/TRBV3-2 | NA | NA | ASSLRGGVRGGVYGYT
TRBV6-5 | NA | TRBD1 | ASMGQPLSGNTIY
TRBV7-3 | NA | NA | ASSLDSGAYNEQF
TRBV6-1 | few | NA | ASSEWGQWSGSPLH
TRBV19 | NA | NA | ASSTRVVPYEQY
TRBV5-1 | NA | TRBD1 | ASSQTGYYGYT
TRBV12-2 | NA | NA | ASRLIQGWGNQPQH
TRBV12-5 | NA | TRBD2 | ASGTGLATGELF
TRBV30 | NA | TRBD2 | AWSGTSGFLDTQY
TRBV5-1 | NA | TRBD1 | ASSWDRENTEAF
TRBV6-5 | NA | NA | ASRGTTVNTGELF
TRBV10-3 | few | NA | AISLDSSGNTIY
TRBV5-1 | NA | TRBD2 | ASSSGLAGGELF
TRBV29-1 | NA | NA | SAGQTNTEAF
TRBV7-2 | NA | TRBD2 | ASSSAGGPYYEQY
TRBV4-1 | NA | TRBD1 | ASSQDPSGTAFNYGYT
TRBV5-1 | NA | TRBD1 | ASSFETGLVGYT
TRBV19 | NA | NA | ASSIALGASGNTEAF